A selection of T cell receptor beta chains follows, all from one sample in a study of breast tumors, draining lymph nodes, adjacent tissues. TCRdb re-derived calls from the multiplex PCR reads in MiXCR, one entry per CDR3 protein. The sample has 200,000 to 300,000 distinct CDR3 sequences; 30% are singletons. Specimen: axillary lymph node tissue. All receptors come from a female donor with breast cancer. Some clones in this sample may be carry-over from other donors' samples. Each CDR3 is given with its conserved first and last residue. D genes are given only for firm matches. Rows give clone size only sometimes, using once, few, many, or a class for an expanded clone.

>many|TRBJ2-1|TRBD2|TRBV9
CASSGSGPSSYNEQFF
TGTGCCAGCAGCGGTAGCGGGCCAAGCTCCTACAATGAGCAGTTCTTC
>.|TRBJ1-2|TRBD1|TRBV24-1
CATSAGGANYGYTF
TGTGCCACCAGCGCAGGGGGCGCCAACTATGGCTACACCTTC
>many|TRBJ2-5|TRBD2|TRBV6-5
CASSYTPSGRSETQYF
TGTGCCAGCAGTTACACCCCTAGCGGGAGATCGGAGACCCAGTACTTC
>once|TRBJ2-3|TRBD2|TRBV7-9
CASTQGGSADTQYF
TGTGCCAGCACTCAGGGAGGGAGTGCAGATACGCAGTATTTT
>many|TRBJ2-3|.|TRBV20-1
CSAIRGEELTDTQYF
TGCAGTGCTATACGAGGGGAGGAGCTCACAGATACGCAGTATTTT
>many|TRBJ2-7|.|TRBV2
CASSEGQTFYEQYF
TGTGCCAGCAGTGAAGGGCAGACTTTCTACGAGCAGTACTTC
>many|TRBJ1-2|.|TRBV2
CASSESARRGSGYTF
TGTGCCAGCAGTGAAAGCGCGAGAAGGGGCTCTGGCTACACCTTC
>.|TRBJ2-7|.|TRBV6-6
CASSYAIVTGGGSYEQYF
TGTGCCAGCAGTTACGCGATTGTCACAGGGGGGGGATCCTACGAGCAGTACTTC
>many|TRBJ1-6|TRBD1|TRBV9
CASSSRTGTNSPLHF
TGTGCCAGCAGCTCCCGGACAGGGACAAATTCACCCCTCCACTTT
>many|TRBJ1-2|TRBD1|TRBV5-1
CASRRYQGVDYGYTF
TGCGCCAGCAGACGGTACCAGGGGGTCGACTATGGCTACACCTTC
>.|TRBJ1-5|.|TRBV2
CASRAERALYEQPQHF
TGTGCCAGTAGAGCCGAGAGGGCCTTATACGAGCAGCCCCAGCATTTT
>many|TRBJ2-2|.|TRBV24-1
CATSDPVNTGELFF
TGTGCCACCAGTGATCCGGTAAACACCGGGGAGCTGTTTTTT
>.|TRBJ1-4|.|TRBV9
CASSSSGTNEKLFF
TGTGCCAGCAGCTCCTCCGGGACCAATGAAAAACTGTTTTTT
>many|TRBJ2-5|TRBD1|TRBV9
CASSVTGLGQETQYF
TGTGCCAGCAGCGTGACAGGGTTAGGCCAAGAGACCCAGTACTTC
>many|TRBJ1-5|.|TRBV9
CASSPTTDPQPQHF
TGTGCCAGCAGCCCAACGACAGACCCCCAGCCCCAGCATTTT
>many|TRBJ2-7|TRBD1|TRBV7-6
CASSSGGGSEYF
TGTGCCAGCAGCTCAGGGGGCGGCAGTGAGTACTTC
>.|TRBJ2-5|TRBD2|TRBV10-2
CASRGGLAGGRGGTQYF
TGCGCCAGCAGAGGGGGACTAGCGGGAGGCCGCGGGGGGACCCAGTACTTC
>.|TRBJ2-5|.|TRBV2
CASSFAWRQVTQYF
TGTGCCAGCAGTTTCGCGTGGCGTCAAGTGACCCAGTACTTC
>few|TRBJ1-4|.|TRBV3-1
CASTSTTGVGEKLFF
TGTGCCAGCACTTCCACCACAGGAGTGGGTGAAAAACTGTTTTTT
>.|TRBJ2-6|.|TRBV24-1
CATSDPNTEAF
TGTGCCACCAGTGATCCGAACACTGAAGCTTTC